This passage covers 3 T cell receptor beta chains from one sample sequenced in a study of blood T cells in healthy people across ages. Primers used in a second PCR of roughly 7 to 11 cycles were a sample-barcoded 5' primer and a J-beta primer mix. Each CDR3 protein is one row after TCRdb ran MiXCR on the 5' RACE reads. This table has some 1.8 million distinct CDR3 sequences, about 39% appearing once. Sequences were obtained from blood. The receptors derive from a human donor in good health.

The V and J genes are TRBV5-1 and TRBJ2-2; the match to TRBD2 covers 15 bases. The junction had 12 bases not matched to a gene; V was cut back by 3 bases and J by 0 bases. CDR1 SGHRS and CDR2 YFSETQ come from the germline V gene. The CDR3 has 21 amino acids. For the CDR3, the DNA is TGCGCCAGCAGCTCACGAGGACTAGCGGGGGGGACCTTACCGAACACCGGGGAGCTGTTTTTT. Its translation: CASSSRGLAGGTLPNTGELFF.

The chain is built from TRBV20-1 and TRBJ2-1; TRBD1 might be the D (5 bases). The CDR3 runs to 16 residues. Trimming removed 7 bases from V and 6 bases from J, with 25 bases in between. The germline CDR1 and CDR2 sequences are DFQATT and SNEGSKA (reference sequence). CDR3 bases: TGCAGTGGCTTATCACGTGGTCAGGGAAGATGCAATGAGCAGTTCTTC. It specifies CSGLSRGQGRCNEQFF.

This clonotype turned up a few times. This sequence joins TRBV20-1 and TRBJ2-1; a possible D gene is TRBD1 (6 bases). CDR3 length equals 12 residues. CDR1 is DFQATT, CDR2 SNEGSKA, per germline (reference sequence). With 7 bases removed from V and 0 bases from J, the gap between germline ends came to 7 bases. CDR3 sequence: CSVGASYNEQFF. The DNA for the CDR3 is TGCAGTGTGGGGGCCTCCTACAATGAGCAGTTCTTC.